This T cell receptor (beta chain) was sequenced during a study of T cell repertoires in cytomegalovirus infection (dated by TCRdb to between 2019 and 2020). For the wider study: Alongside well-studied HLA-B-restricted epitopes, the peptide stimulations were aimed at recently identified HLA-C-restricted CMV epitopes, whose presentation resists viral immunomodulation. The HLA type of each donor mattered for the analysis, because public TCR beta signatures pointed to carriage of CMV infection along with the matching HLA type.

Results and caveats for the whole study, not just this receptor: In both this cohort and an independent roughly 400-donor cohort, the cumulative frequency of public TCR beta family members distinguished carriers of CMV infection plus the relevant HLA type. The ex vivo response was dominated by HLA-C-restricted CMV-specific TCR beta clonotypes, which also provided the single most frequent clonotype in two of eight donors.

Concerning this clonotype itself: The antigen it binds to is not known. Base qualities are not provided; no much larger clone lies one nucleotide away.

What the treatment or condition label conveys for this sample: in vitro stimulation with specific CMV peptide epitopes to enrich CMV-specific T cells. Sequencer: Illumina HiSeq 1500. In TCRdb, the public reads were trimmed at Q25 with fastp and aligned with MiXCR, with productive beta chains retained. Rows matching on CDR3 protein sequence are summarized as one entry with the most common DNA and genes. For this sample there are a few hundred thousand distinct CDR3 sequences; around a quarter appear just once. The ten largest clonotypes hold 13% of the sample. Looking up the germline V gene yields CDR1 MGHRA and CDR2 YSYEKL. V is cut by 1 base and J by 3 bases, and the space between the germline ends is 16 bases. The CDR3, from cysteine to phenylalanine, totals 17 residues. The sequence is cut down to CDR3 DNA, 51 bases in frame from base 1.

The source of this sequence is a human donor in good health (CMV status not recorded). Some clones in this sample may be carry-over from other donors' samples. The V and J segments used are TRBV4-1 and TRBJ2-1; the D call is possibly TRBD1 or TRBD2, each sharing 6 bases. The source material was cultured PBMCs, sampled from culture after CMV antigen stimulation. In nucleotide form, the sequence is TGCGCCAGCAGCCAAGGTGGAGGGGGGCAGGTCTACAATGAGCAGTTCTTC. It translates to CASSQGGGGQVYNEQFF.